This T cell receptor (beta chain) was sequenced during a study of blood T cell repertoires in COVID-19. For the study at large: T cells, B-cell-depleted T cells, or PBMCs provided the cDNA or gDNA that served as material.

CDR1 and CDR2 (germline): SQVTM, ANQGSEA. After removal of 7 bases from V and 6 bases from J, the junction contained 12 bases not matched to a gene. The CDR3 contains 13 residues. This table comes from immunoSEQ multiplex PCR, and its TCRdb copy is limited to in-frame clones, with some not included. Here the sample spans 180,000 or so clones, more than 75% being singletons. The V call is TRBV29-1, the J call TRBJ2-7; 7 bases are a match to TRBD2. The source of this sequence is a woman between 70 and 85 years old with acute or convalescent COVID-19. The material sequenced was peripheral blood. The CDR3 nucleotides are TGCAGCGCCCAGGGAGGGGCGGAATTCGAGCAGTACTTC. This encodes CSAQGGAEFEQYF.